This T cell receptor (beta chain) was found in a study of spatial heterogeneity in lung cancer. In the study overall: Fewer alpha-chain than beta-chain sequences were consistently detected. Across tumor regions, counts of TCR transcripts showed a strong correlation with a T cell module score derived from matched bulk RNA-seq.

Findings and limits, study-wide: Counts of expanded alpha and beta TCRs within tumors tracked the tumor nonsynonymous mutation count.

Time point in this sample: sample taken at primary tumor resection. Unsorted whole RNA samples from tumor, nontumor lung or frozen PBMC were sequenced. The CDR3 length is 15 residues. V was clipped by 6 bases and J by 8 bases; unmatched bases: 17. From germline, CDR1 is DFQATT and CDR2 SNEGSKA (reference sequence). This clonotype was seen at least ten times. Its antigen is not known. TCRdb analysed the 5' RACE reads with MiXCR anew, one entry per CDR3 protein. Of about 9,800 distinct CDR3 sequences listed, about 6.9% are singletons. The origin of this receptor is a male donor with early-stage non-small cell lung cancer. The specimen was lung tumor tissue, collected at surgery. V gene TRBV20-1 combines with J gene TRBJ1-1; 8 bases map to TRBD1. DNA of the CDR3: TGCAGTGCCCCGCGGCCCCGGACAGGGTCAAGAGAAGCTTTCTTT. Protein product: CSAPRPRTGSREAFF.